This T cell receptor beta chain comes out of a study of shared clonotypes between healthy human individuals. Per the germline V gene, CDR1 is MDHEN and CDR2 is SYDVKM. The V end was cut by 4 bases, the J end by 3 bases, with 12 bases between. This CDR3 region has 14 residues. Sequenced by immunoSEQ multiplex PCR; TCRdb stores in-frame clones only, minus some. The sample comprises about 2 million clones, just under 95% of which are singletons, and 1% to 1.5% rests with the top ten. Cells designated naive CD8 were CD45RO-negative and were positively selected for CCR7, with terminally differentiated effector memory CD45RA+ cells excluded.

V and J are TRBV28 and TRBJ1-1, with D maybe TRBD1 (5 bases). The TCR comes from a man between 18 and 35 years old in good health. Input material: naive CD8+ T cells sorted from blood. For the CDR3, the DNA is TGTGCCAGCAGTTATTCAGGGTCTTACACTGAAGCTTTCTTT. Protein sequence: CASSYSGSYTEAFF.